This TCR beta chain emerged from a study of blood T cell repertoires in COVID-19. In the study overall: Nucleic acid was either cDNA or gDNA, and it came from T cells, B-cell-depleted T cells, or PBMCs.

The repertoire was sequenced with immunoSEQ multiplex PCR; TCRdb's copy has only in-frame clones and lacks some. The data hold around 200,000 clones, with just over 85% observed a single time. Everyone who took part was 18 to 89 years old, and they came from fewer than 25 US areas. Germline CDR1 SNHLY, CDR2 FYNNEI. Trimming left V 5 bases short and J 1 base short, with 12 bases between. CDR3 size: 15 residues. This chain links TRBV2 with TRBJ1-3; D uncertain. Sequenced material: PBMCs or T cells enriched from blood (not recorded which). This receptor was taken from a woman between 35 and 50 years old with acute COVID-19. The DNA for the CDR3 is TGTGCCAGCAGTTTCGACACCCGTTCTGGAAACACCATATATTTT. This sequence encodes CASSFDTRSGNTIYF. Complete variable domain (other parts from reference TRBV2 and TRBJ1-3): EPEVTQTPSHQVTQMGQEVILRCVPISNHLYFYWYRQILGQKVEFLVSFYNNEISEKSEIFDDQFSVERPDGSNFTLKIRSTKLEDSAMYFCASSFDTRSGNTIYFGEGSWLTVV.